The source of this T cell receptor (beta chain) is a study of shared clonotypes between healthy human individuals. Regarding the study as a whole: In general, naive subsets displayed greater estimated richness than memory subsets did. Sequencing depth was predicted to influence how clonotypes are shared among donors.

Execution of the assay was at deep level. Here immunoSEQ multiplex PCR was the method, and the copy in TCRdb shows in-frame clones only, minus some. The sample records roughly 2,300,000 clones, about nine tenths being singletons. Germline lookup yields CDR1 LGHNT and CDR2 FRNRAP. This CDR3 contains 15 residues. With V trimmed by 1 base and J by 6 bases, 4 bases remained unmatched. About this clone: Its antigen is unidentified.

V usage is TRBV12-5 and J usage is TRBJ2-1; 9 positions agree with TRBD2. The sequence was collected from a man aged 18 to 35 in good health. Some clones in this sample may be carry-over from other donors' samples. Sequenced sample: naive CD4+ T cells from PBMCs. Subset meaning: CD45RA+ positively selected. This CDR3 is CASGLGISGSNEQFF. CDR3 in DNA: TGTGCTAGTGGTTTGGGGATTAGCGGGAGCAATGAGCAGTTCTTC.